The T cell receptor (beta chain) under discussion was sequenced for a study of blood T cells in healthy people across ages. The junction had 10 bases not matched to a gene; V was cut back by 4 bases and J by 8 bases. The V gene's germline CDR1 is SGHTA and CDR2 FQGNSA. The CDR3 consists of 14 residues. Extractions gave at least 5.5 micrograms of total RNA per sample. As regards this clonotype: Its specificity is not known.

A sample-barcoded 5' primer and a J-beta primer mix were used in a second PCR of about 7 to 12 cycles. Tags on each cDNA molecule came from a template-switch adaptor with 12 random nucleotides. A single record per CDR3 protein comes from TCRdb applying MiXCR to the 5' RACE reads. Among almost 800,000 distinct CDR3 sequences, 58% were seen once, and the ten largest hold over 20%. Study-level findings and limits: Estimates of total diversity, which came from one million sequenced T cells, were considered to be underestimates. Higher diversity and more naive CD4+ cells were features of long-lived donors, compared to aged donors.

The sequence came from a young man in good health. This chain links TRBV7-2 with TRBJ2-7; 8 bases line up with TRBD1. The sequencing sample was made of blood. As DNA, the CDR3 is TGTGCCAGCAGCTCCAGGACAGGGAGAGGCAAGCAGTACTTC. This codes for CASSSRTGRGKQYF.